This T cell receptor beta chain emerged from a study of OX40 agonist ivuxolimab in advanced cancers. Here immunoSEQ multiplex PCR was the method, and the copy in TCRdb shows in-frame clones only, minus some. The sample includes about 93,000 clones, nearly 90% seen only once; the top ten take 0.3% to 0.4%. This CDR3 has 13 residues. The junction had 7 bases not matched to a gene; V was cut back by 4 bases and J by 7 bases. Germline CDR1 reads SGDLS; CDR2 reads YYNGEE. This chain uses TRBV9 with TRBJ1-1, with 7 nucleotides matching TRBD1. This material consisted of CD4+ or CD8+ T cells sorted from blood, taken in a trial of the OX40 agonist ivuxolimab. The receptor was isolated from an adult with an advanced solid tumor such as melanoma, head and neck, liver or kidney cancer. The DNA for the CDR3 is TGTGCCAGCAGCCCGCTGGGACAGCTTGAAGCTTTCTTT. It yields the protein CASSPLGQLEAFF.